What follows are 18 T cell receptor beta chains derived from one specimen sequenced in a study of Ad26.COV2.S vaccination and SARS-CoV-2 variants. Treatment here: over 15 received Ad26.COV2.S at low or high dose, single or two shots; 5 received placebo; per-sample allocation not given. The investigators took samples on day 63 after the first vaccine or placebo injection. Method: immunoSEQ multiplex PCR; TCRdb's copy keeps in-frame clones and lacks some. The sample holds under 300,000 clones, roughly 85% seen once. The material was peripheral blood, obtained in a trial of Ad26.COV2.S vaccine versus placebo. Receptors originate from a person aged 18-65 years who received the Ad26.COV2.S COVID-19 vaccine or a placebo.

V is TRBV7-2 and J is TRBJ2-6; D may be TRBD1 or TRBD2 (5 bases each). CDR3 length: 15 amino acids. Germline loops: CDR1 SGHTA, CDR2 FQGNSA. The V gene lost 5 bases and the J gene lost 4 bases, with 12 bases spanning the gap. The CDR3 loop is CASSPEGPGANVLTF. The CDR3 region has the DNA TGTGCCAGCAGCCCTGAGGGACCCGGGGCCAACGTCCTGACTTTC.

The chain couples TRBV27 to TRBJ2-1, with a tentative D call TRBD2 (7 bases). CDR3 length equals 12 residues. The V and J ends lost 7 bases and 9 bases respectively, with 13 bases between them. The germline CDR1 and CDR2 sequences are MNHEY and SMNVEV (reference sequence). In DNA, the CDR3 is TGTGCCAGCAACTCTAGGGGGGGTGAGCAGTTCTTC. Residues: CASNSRGGEQFF.

The J gene is TRBJ2-7, the V gene TRBV20-1; D gene uncertain. The CDR3 runs 11 residues. The germline CDR1 and CDR2 sequences are DFQATT and SNEGSKA (reference sequence). V was shortened by 4 bases and J by 3 bases, with 7 bases between the two germline ends. The DNA for the CDR3 is TGCAGTGCTACCGAAAACTACGAGCAGTACTTC. This translates into CSATENYEQYF.

The genes are TRBV7-8 and TRBJ2-7; a weak D match, TRBD1 (6 bases). Per the germline V gene, CDR1 is SGHVS and CDR2 is FQNEAQ. Trimming pared 1 base from V and 2 bases from J, leaving 12 bases between. There are 15 residues in the CDR3. CDR3 bases: TGTGCCAGCAGCTTAGTGGTCAGGGGCCCCTACGAGCAGTACGTC. This gives the protein CASSLVVRGPYEQYV.

The rearrangement joins TRBV19 to TRBJ2-1; 13 positions match TRBD2. CDR1 is LNHDA and CDR2 is SQIVND in the germline V gene (reference sequence). The V and J ends lost 3 bases and 7 bases, in that order; junction bases with no gene match: 3. The CDR3 is made up of 15 amino acids. CDR3: CASSITSGGANEQFF. The DNA for the CDR3 is TGTGCCAGTAGTATTACTAGCGGGGGGGCAAATGAGCAGTTCTTC.

This chain uses TRBV6-2 or TRBV6-3 with TRBJ2-7; D is possibly TRBD1 (6 bases). CDR3 size: 14 residues. From germline, CDR1 is MNHEY and CDR2 SVGEGT. V was pared by 3 bases and J by 4 bases, with 13 bases between. This CDR3 is CASSYNHRVYEQYV. DNA of the CDR3: TGTGCCAGCAGTTATAATCACAGGGTATACGAGCAGTACGTC.

The chain is built from TRBV11-2 and TRBJ2-3, with D possibly being TRBD2 (5 bases). The V and J ends lost 5 bases and 4 bases respectively, with 13 bases between them. This CDR3 comprises 14 residues. Germline V gene lookup returns CDR1 SGHAT and CDR2 FQNNGV. CDR3 DNA: TGTGCCAGCAGCCTAGCACAAATGGCAGATACGCAGTATTTT. Amino acids: CASSLAQMADTQYF.

As for this clone: Its ends do not fully match the called genes, so a read error is possible. Different DNA sequences within this sample yield the same CDR3. The genes are TRBV10-3 and TRBJ1-5; 8 nucleotides line up with TRBD1. Germline CDR1 is ENHRY and CDR2 is SYGVKD. The CDR3 is 19 amino acids. The CDR3 nucleotides read TGTGCCATTAGTGAACCCCCGGGACAGGTCACATATAGCAATCAGCCCCAGCATTTT. This encodes CAISEPPGQVTYSNQPQHF.

The chain carries TRBV25-1 and TRBJ1-1; D not certain. This CDR3 is 14 amino acids long. CDR1 is MGHDK, CDR2 SYGVNS, per germline. Trimming took off 5 bases at V and 1 base at J, with 11 bases between the two ends. This chain's CDR3 is CASSTNSRNTEAFF. The DNA for the CDR3 is TGTGCCAGCAGTACAAACTCCAGGAACACTGAAGCTTTCTTT.

Only one count was recorded for this clone. V usage is TRBV18 and J usage is TRBJ1-5, with D unclear. Looked up from germline, CDR1 is KGHSH and CDR2 is LQKENI. CDR3 length: 13 residues. Trimming stripped 3 bases from V and 2 bases from J, with 5 bases between. CDR3 DNA sequence: TGTGCCAGCTCACCCGTCGGCAATCAGCCCCAGCATTTT. This translates into CASSPVGNQPQHF.

The J gene is TRBJ1-5, the V gene TRBV30; D perhaps matches TRBD1 (6 bases). The CDR3 is made up of 14 amino acids. Per germline, CDR1 GTSNPN and CDR2 SVGIG (reference sequence). V lost 2 bases to trimming and J lost 6 bases, with 14 bases between them. CDR3 residues: CAWSNSGGTQPQHF. CDR3 coding DNA: TGTGCCTGGAGTAATTCGGGGGGCACTCAGCCCCAGCATTTT.

The genes are TRBV7-3 and TRBJ2-5, with D possibly matching TRBD2 (6 bases). This CDR3 spans 15 amino acids. Trimming left V 5 bases short and J 5 bases short, with 18 bases between. Germline CDR1 and CDR2: SGHTA and FQGTGA. CDR3 protein: CASSPSGDSRETQYF. The CDR3 nucleotides are TGTGCCAGCAGCCCCTCGGGAGACTCACGGGAGACCCAGTACTTC.

The chain recombines TRBV18 with TRBJ1-2; the match to TRBD1 covers 7 bases. Trimming took 3 bases from V and 1 from J; bases not matched to a gene: 8. Germline CDR1 KGHSH, CDR2 LQKENI. The CDR3 is 16 residues long. DNA for the CDR3: TGTGCCAGCTCACCGGCCGGGACAGTCAATAACTATGGCTACACCTTC. Protein product: CASSPAGTVNNYGYTF.

This clone was counted once. The chain couples TRBV7-2 to TRBJ2-5; 13 bases are a match to TRBD2. The length of the CDR3 is 16 residues. The V segment lost 5 bases and the J segment 5 bases; nucleotides outside the gene matches: 8. Germline V gene lookup returns CDR1 SGHTA and CDR2 FQGNSA. The CDR3 bases are TGTGCCAGCAGCCCGCGACTAGCGGGGGGTCGGGAGACCCAGTACTTC. It codes for CASSPRLAGGRETQYF.

The table lists this clone with a few counts. This sequence joins TRBV18 and TRBJ1-6, with 7 bases matching TRBD1. The V segment lost 2 bases and the J segment 3 bases; nucleotides outside the gene matches: 4. Germline V lookup: CDR1 KGHSH, CDR2 LQKENI. The length of the CDR3 is 16 residues. DNA of the CDR3: TGTGCCAGCTCACCAGGGACAGATGTCTATAATTCACCCCTCCACTTT. Encoded protein: CASSPGTDVYNSPLHF. The whole variable domain, filled in from reference TRBV18 and TRBJ1-6, reads NAGVMQNPRHLVRRRGQEARLRCSPMKGHSHVYWYRQLPEEGLKFMVYLQKENIIDESGMPKERFSAEFPKEGPSILRIQQVVRGDSAAYFCASSPGTDVYNSPLHFGNGTRLTVT.

The J gene is TRBJ2-3, the V gene TRBV7-3; tentative D call: TRBD1 (6 bases). Germline loops: CDR1 SGHTA, CDR2 FQGTGA. Trimming pared 5 bases from V and 3 bases from J, leaving 15 bases between. This CDR3 comprises 15 residues. CDR3 in DNA: TGTGCCAGCAGCCCCAGAGGGGGATCGACAGATACGCAGTATTTT. Translating gives CASSPRGGSTDTQYF.

This chain uses TRBV7-2 with TRBJ1-1; D gene unclear. Germline V lookup: CDR1 SGHTA, CDR2 FQGNSA. Trimming removed 6 bases at V and 0 bases at J, with 11 bases between. The CDR3 sequence is 14 residues long. The CDR3 spells CASSPHQVNTEAFF. CDR3 nucleotide sequence: TGTGCCAGCAGTCCTCATCAGGTGAACACTGAAGCTTTCTTT.

V and J are TRBV2 and TRBJ2-7; the D gene is possibly TRBD1 (6 bases). CDR1 SNHLY and CDR2 FYNNEI come from the germline V gene. V lost 6 bases and J 0 bases, leaving 24 bases between the germline ends. The CDR3 runs to 18 residues. The CDR3 DNA sequence: TGTGCCAGCAGCGTCAGGGGAAGAGGCTCTCTCAGCTCCTACGAGCAGTACTTC. This translates into CASSVRGRGSLSSYEQYF.